The next 22 T cell receptor beta chains were all read from a single sample in a study of blood T cell repertoires in COVID-19. Some clones are missing from TCRdb's copy, which holds only in-frame ones; the method was immunoSEQ multiplex PCR. Of tens of thousands of clones in the sample, about nine tenths were seen once. The specimen sequenced was peripheral blood. The receptors were gathered from a woman between 40 and 55 years old with active COVID-19.

The chain recombines TRBV3-1 (or the pseudogene TRBV3-2) with TRBJ2-1; TRBD2 is a possible D gene (7 bases). Looked up from germline, CDR1 is LGHDT and CDR2 is YNNKEL (reference sequence). V was trimmed by 7 bases and J by 8 bases, leaving 24 bases between them. There are 16 residues in the CDR3. The CDR3, as DNA: TGTGCCAGCAACGAAAACGGGGGGCCGGTTAGGGATGAGCAGTTCTTC. Encoded protein: CASNENGGPVRDEQFF.

The J gene is TRBJ2-1, the V gene TRBV20-1; 11 bases are shared with TRBD2. The CDR3 runs to 14 residues. The germline CDR1 and CDR2 sequences are DFQATT and SNEGSKA (reference sequence). With V trimmed by 5 bases and J by 9 bases, 9 bases remained unmatched. The CDR3 here is CSAGGSGGAVEQFF. The CDR3 bases are TGCAGTGCTGGTGGTAGCGGGGGGGCGGTTGAGCAGTTCTTC.

The rearrangement links TRBV20-1 to TRBJ1-1; D remains ambiguous. This CDR3 is built from 11 residues. The germline CDR1 and CDR2 sequences are DFQATT and SNEGSKA (reference sequence). Trimming pared 6 bases from V and 8 bases from J, leaving 13 bases between. CDR3 residues: CSAMGVWEAFF. The CDR3 DNA is TGCAGTGCCATGGGAGTCTGGGAAGCTTTCTTT.

The chain has TRBV7-8 and TRBJ1-5, with no clear D. The germline V gene has CDR1 SGHVS and CDR2 FQNEAQ. The CDR3 totals 12 residues. V shed 1 base and J shed 6 bases, with 4 bases lying between them. In DNA form, the CDR3 reads TGTGCCAGCAGCTTAGGACTTCAGCCCCAGCATTTT. As protein: CASSLGLQPQHF. The full variable domain, completed using reference TRBV7-8 and TRBJ1-5, is GAGVSQSPRYKVAKRGQDVALRCDPISGHVSLFWYQQALGQGPEFLTYFQNEAQLDKSGLPSDRFFAERPEGSVSTLKIQRTQQEDSAVYLCASSLGLQPQHFGDGTRLSIL.

The CDR3 DNA follows: TGTGCCAGCAGCTACCGGGACAGGCCTAACTATGGCTACACCTTC. Protein product: CASSYRDRPNYGYTF. This chain connects TRBV3-1 (or the pseudogene TRBV3-2) to TRBJ1-2; 8 bases match TRBD1. Looked up from germline, CDR1 is LGHDT and CDR2 is YNNKEL (reference sequence). Trimming removed 5 bases from V and 0 bases from J; junction bases left unmatched: 5. The CDR3 covers 15 residues.

The chain joins TRBV27 to TRBJ2-1; TRBD1 might be the D (6 bases). The V and J ends lost 8 bases and 10 bases respectively, with 12 bases between them. Germline CDR1 MNHEY, CDR2 SMNVEV (reference sequence). This CDR3 has 11 residues. The CDR3 loop is CASQQGPEQFF. The CDR3 nucleotides are TGTGCCAGCCAACAGGGTCCGGAGCAGTTCTTC.

The gene calls are TRBV19 and TRBJ1-2; maybe TRBD1 (6 bases). The germline V gene encodes CDR1 LNHDA and CDR2 SQIVND (reference sequence). V lost 2 bases to trimming and J lost 5 bases, with 12 bases between them. This CDR3 comprises 14 residues. The CDR3 nucleotides are TGTGCCAGTAGTATAAGGGGCCAGGGGTATGGCTACACCTTC. Amino acids: CASSIRGQGYGYTF. Using reference TRBV19 and TRBJ1-2 for the parts outside the CDR3, the full variable domain is DGGITQSPKYLFRKEGQNVTLSCEQNLNHDAMYWYRQDPGQGLRLIYYSQIVNDFQKGDIAEGYSVSREKKESFPLTVTSAQKNPTAFYLCASSIRGQGYGYTFGSGTRLTVV.

This clone was seen a single time. The chain has TRBV7-9 and TRBJ1-2; 9 bases align to TRBD1. The V gene's germline CDR1 is SEHNR and CDR2 FQNEAQ (reference sequence). V gave up 5 bases and J gave up 6 bases; unmatched junction bases: 22. CDR3 size: 19 residues. CDR3 DNA sequence: TGTGCCAGCAGCCTCGGGGGACAGGGAAGGGGTGACAGGGCGGATGGCTACACCTTC. Protein sequence: CASSLGGQGRGDRADGYTF.

The chain joins TRBV5-1 to TRBJ1-1, with D hard to call. Per germline, CDR1 SGHRS and CDR2 YFSETQ. The CDR3 extends over 15 amino acids. Deletions cut 4 bases from V and 0 bases from J, with 13 bases between. The CDR3 is CASSPISVMNTEAFF. The CDR3, as DNA: TGCGCCAGCAGCCCCATATCAGTTATGAACACTGAAGCTTTCTTT.

This clone was seen only a few times. The chain carries TRBV11-2 and TRBJ1-1, with a tentative D call TRBD1 (5 bases). Trimming cost V 5 bases and J 4 bases, with 17 bases left between them. The CDR3 is 15 amino acids. CDR1 and CDR2 (germline): SGHAT, FQNNGV. In DNA form, the CDR3 reads TGTGCCAGCAGCAGAGACGACCAGGGACTCACTGAAGCTTTCTTT. It specifies CASSRDDQGLTEAFF. Full variable domain (missing parts from reference TRBV11-2 and TRBJ1-1): EAGVAQSPRYKIIEKRQSVAFWCNPISGHATLYWYQQILGQGPKLLIQFQNNGVVDDSQLPKDRFSAERLKGVDSTLKIQPAKLEDSAVYLCASSRDDQGLTEAFFGQGTRLTVV.

V gene TRBV10-3 combines with J gene TRBJ2-7; 9 positions agree with TRBD1. V was pared by 4 bases and J by 2 bases, with 6 bases of the junction left unmatched. CDR3 length equals 15 residues. Germline loops: CDR1 ENHRY, CDR2 SYGVKD. CDR3 bases: TGTGCCATCAGTGGAGGGACAGGGATGACCTACGAGCAGTACTTC. Protein sequence: CAISGGTGMTYEQYF.

V usage is TRBV4-1 and J usage is TRBJ1-2; D might be TRBD1 (5 bases). V was cut by 1 base and J by 5 bases, with 11 bases left in between. Germline V gene data show CDR1 as MGHRA and CDR2 as YSYEKL. The CDR3 is 14 residues long. The CDR3 reads CASSQGGGIYGYTF. CDR3 bases: TGCGCCAGCAGCCAAGGTGGGGGGATATATGGCTACACCTTC.

The chain uses TRBV19 and TRBJ2-3, with 15 positions matching TRBD2. J gave up 0 bases and V 3 bases, and 10 bases lay outside the gene matches. The CDR3 is 20 amino acids. Germline CDR1 and CDR2: LNHDA and SQIVND (reference sequence). As DNA, the CDR3 is TGTGCCAGTAGTATCCGGGGACTAGCGGGGGGCGACATTAGCACAGATACGCAGTATTTT. Its translation is CASSIRGLAGGDISTDTQYF.

This clone has more than one count but fewer than ten. V and J are TRBV5-4 and TRBJ2-3, with D perhaps matching TRBD1 (5 bases). Trimming removed 3 bases at V and 0 bases at J, with 11 bases between. The CDR3 has 15 residues. CDR1 and CDR2 from the germline V gene are SGHNT and YYREEE (reference sequence). CDR3: CASSWGGWSTDTQYF. DNA of the CDR3: TGTGCCAGCAGCTGGGGCGGTTGGAGCACAGATACGCAGTATTTT. Full variable domain (rest looked up from reference TRBV5-4 and TRBJ2-3): ETGVTQSPTHLIKTRGQQVTLRCSSQSGHNTVSWYQQALGQGPQFIFQYYREEENGRGNFPPRFSGLQFPNYSSELNVNALELDDSALYLCASSWGGWSTDTQYFGPGTRLTVL.

CDR3 bases: TGTGCCAGCAGTGAAGCTAATTACGGCAGAGGATACAATGAGCAGTTCTTC. Translated, it gives CASSEANYGRGYNEQFF. The V and J genes are TRBV25-1 and TRBJ2-1; no reliable D call. CDR1 MGHDK and CDR2 SYGVNS come from the germline V gene. The CDR3 covers 17 residues. V lost 2 bases and J 4 bases, leaving 18 bases between the germline ends. The variable domain in full, completed from reference TRBV25-1 and TRBJ2-1, reads EADIYQTPRYLVIGTGKKITLECSQTMGHDKMYWYQQDPGMELHLIHYSYGVNSTEKGDLSSESTVSRIRTEHFPLTLESARPSHTSQYLCASSEANYGRGYNEQFFGPGTRLTVL.

The chain has TRBV19 and TRBJ2-3, with TRBD2 identical over 9 bases. From germline, CDR1 is LNHDA and CDR2 SQIVND (reference sequence). The V gene end was trimmed by 3 bases and the J gene end by 0 bases; junction bases not matched to a gene: 4. The CDR3 extends over 16 amino acids. The CDR3 DNA follows: TGTGCCAGTAGTATGGCGGGGGGGATCAGCACAGATACGCAGTATTTT. Translated: CASSMAGGISTDTQYF.

About this clone: One junction end disagrees with the germline gene, perhaps due to a read error. The rearrangement uses TRBV5-1 and TRBJ1-2; maybe TRBD1 (5 bases). CDR1 is SGHRS, CDR2 YFSETQ, per germline. The CDR3 is 14 residues long. CDR3 sequence: CASSLNPGNSGYTF. Here the CDR3 DNA reads TGCGCCAGCAGCTTAAATCCAGGGAACTCTGGCTACACCTTC.

The CDR3 protein is CASSLHSGYTF. The CDR3 DNA follows: TGTGCCAGCAGCCTACACAGCGGCTACACCTTC. The chain joins TRBV7-2 to TRBJ1-2; D remains ambiguous. From germline, CDR1 is SGHTA and CDR2 FQGNSA. Deletions cut 5 bases from V and 8 bases from J, with 9 bases between. The CDR3 spans 11 residues.

This sequence joins TRBV5-5 and TRBJ1-4; D is ambiguous. Trimming cost V 4 bases and J 0 bases, with 16 bases left between them. This CDR3 region has 17 residues. Germline lookup yields CDR1 SGHKS and CDR2 YYEKEE (reference sequence). The DNA for the CDR3 is TGTGCCAGCAGCCCCGCTGGTAGCCACACAACTAATGAAAAACTGTTTTTT. Protein sequence: CASSPAGSHTTNEKLFF.

This clone was counted once. Written as DNA, the CDR3 is TGTGCCAGCAGCTTAAGGACAGAAGCTTTCTTT. Protein sequence: CASSLRTEAFF. The chain uses TRBV7-8 and TRBJ1-1; D might be TRBD1 (5 bases). V was pared by 2 bases and J by 8 bases, with 6 bases between. The CDR3 runs to 11 residues. From germline, CDR1 is SGHVS and CDR2 FQNEAQ.

The chain is built from TRBV5-6 and TRBJ2-7; 7 nucleotides align to TRBD1. The CDR3 extends over 14 amino acids. Germline V gene data show CDR1 as SGHDT and CDR2 as YYEEEE. The V gene end was trimmed by 0 bases and the J gene end by 3 bases; junction bases not matched to a gene: 3. Here the CDR3 DNA reads TGTGCCAGCAGCTTGGTACAGGGGAACTACGAGCAGTACTTC. Encoded protein: CASSLVQGNYEQYF.

The chain combines TRBV19 with TRBJ2-3, with a tentative D call TRBD2 (5 bases). Trimming left V 1 base short and J 5 bases short, with 22 bases between. Germline V lookup: CDR1 LNHDA, CDR2 SQIVND (reference sequence). This CDR3 is built from 18 residues. CDR3 residues: CASSIVHGPPGFKDTQYF. Written as DNA, the CDR3 is TGTGCCAGTAGTATAGTGCATGGCCCCCCGGGGTTCAAAGATACGCAGTATTTT.